The 23 T cell receptor beta chains reported below all come from one sample, sequenced in a study of T-cell reconstitution after alpha-beta-depleted transplantation in children. The library targeted TCRbeta and was prepared with unique molecular identifiers. From the PCR reads, TCRdb called clonotypes with MiXCR, one entry per CDR3 protein. The table includes fewer than 550,000 distinct CDR3 sequences, 8% to 11% detected once. This specimen was PBMCs, taken before TCRalphabeta/CD19-depleted stem cell transplant. These receptors came from a child under 10 years old with inherited bone marrow failure, due to receive a stem cell transplant.

J is TRBJ2-5 and V is TRBV20-1, with 11 nucleotides matching TRBD2. V gave up 2 bases and J gave up 1 base; unmatched junction bases: 3. The length of the CDR3 is 15 residues. Per germline, CDR1 DFQATT and CDR2 SNEGSKA (reference sequence). Written as DNA, the CDR3 is TGCAGTGCTAGACGACTAGCGGGGCCCCAAGAGACCCAGTACTTC. Encoded protein: CSARRLAGPQETQYF.

In its sample, this clonotype was seen many times. The chain carries TRBV10-3 and TRBJ2-5, with D perhaps being TRBD1 or TRBD2 (5 bases each). CDR3 size: 15 residues. Per germline, CDR1 ENHRY and CDR2 SYGVKD. V was trimmed by 6 bases and J by 4 bases, leaving 18 bases between them. DNA for the CDR3: TGTGCCATCAGGCCGGGACCCTCTAGGCCAGAGACCCAGTACTTC. Translation gives CAIRPGPSRPETQYF.

This clonotype was counted ten times or more. The chain joins TRBV29-1 to TRBJ1-1; a possible D gene is TRBD1 (5 bases). The CDR3 is 14 amino acids. V lost 6 bases, J lost 4 bases, and 18 bases lay in between. Germline values: CDR1 SQVTM, CDR2 ANQGSEA. In nucleotides, the CDR3 is TGCAGCGTCCCAGGGTTATACTGGGGCACTGAAGCTTTCTTT. Translation gives CSVPGLYWGTEAFF.

This clonotype was observed at least ten times. The chain employs TRBV5-6 and TRBJ2-3; D not certain. This CDR3 region has 14 residues. Trimming shortened V by 2 bases and J by 1 base, and 8 bases separated the two germline ends. Germline CDR1 is SGHDT and CDR2 is YYEEEE. The CDR3 bases are TGTGCCAGCAGCTTACCAGCGCGCACAGATACGCAGTATTTT. Its protein product is CASSLPARTDTQYF. Looking up the rest from reference TRBV5-6 and TRBJ2-3 gives the full variable domain: DAGVTQSPTHLIKTRGQQVTLRCSPKSGHDTVSWYQQALGQGPQFIFQYYEEEERQRGNFPDRFSGHQFPNYSSELNVNALLLGDSALYLCASSLPARTDTQYFGPGTRLTVL.

This rearrangement joins TRBV7-8 to TRBJ1-5, with no clear D. The V gene's germline CDR1 is SGHVS and CDR2 FQNEAQ. The CDR3 is 15 residues long. Trimming removed 7 bases from V and 4 bases from J, with 17 bases in between. CDR3 amino acids: CASTPVRRANQPQHF. Here the CDR3 DNA reads TGTGCCAGCACCCCGGTCCGGAGGGCTAATCAGCCCCAGCATTTT.

This clonotype was seen repeatedly, ten times or more. The J gene is TRBJ1-1, the V gene TRBV5-1, with a possible D match to TRBD1 (5 bases). The germline V and J ends were trimmed by 4 bases and 6 bases, with 16 bases remaining between them. Per germline, CDR1 SGHRS and CDR2 YFSETQ. The CDR3 consists of 14 residues. The CDR3 reads CASSLAGAGPEAFF. The CDR3 region has the DNA TGCGCCAGCAGCCTGGCGGGTGCGGGGCCTGAAGCTTTCTTT.

The sample holds many counts of this clonotype. This chain uses TRBV6-2 or TRBV6-3 with TRBJ1-2, with D possibly TRBD1 on 5 matching bases. The V gene's germline CDR1 is MNHEY and CDR2 SVGEGT. This CDR3 has 14 amino acids. Trimming shortened V by 6 bases and J by 0 bases, and 11 bases separated the two germline ends. The CDR3 bases are TGTGCCAGCAGCTCCAGGGCAGCTAACTATGGCTACACCTTC. Encoded protein: CASSSRAANYGYTF.

In this sample, this clonotype turned up many times. The genes are TRBV6-5 and TRBJ2-5; TRBD2 agrees at 12 bases. CDR1 is MNHEY and CDR2 is SVGAGI in the germline V gene. The length of the CDR3 is 15 residues. The junction had 7 bases not matched to a gene; V was cut back by 6 bases and J by 5 bases. CDR3 loop: CASRLTSGRYETQYF. The CDR3 region has the DNA TGTGCCAGCAGGCTTACTAGCGGGAGGTATGAGACCCAGTACTTC.

This clonotype turned up a few times. The chain joins TRBV27 to TRBJ2-1; 7 nucleotides align to TRBD1. The CDR3 length is 19 residues. The ends lost 2 bases at V and 2 bases at J; junction bases unmatched: 15. Germline-derived CDR1 and CDR2 are MNHEY and SMNVEV (reference sequence). CDR3 protein: CASSLIPRGYSDPYNEQFF. CDR3 sequence (DNA): TGTGCCAGCAGTTTAATCCCCAGGGGGTACTCGGACCCCTACAATGAGCAGTTCTTC.

This clonotype showed up many times. The V and J genes are TRBV25-1 and TRBJ2-2; possible D gene TRBD2, 7 bases. V was trimmed by 6 bases and J by 5 bases, leaving 22 bases between them. CDR1 is MGHDK, CDR2 SYGVNS, per germline. The CDR3 loop spans 17 amino acids. CDR3 nucleotides: TGTGCCAGCAGCCTCTGGGAGGGGGGCTACACGACCGGGGAGCTGTTTTTT. Translating gives CASSLWEGGYTTGELFF.

This clonotype was recorded at least ten times. The V gene is TRBV19, the J gene TRBJ2-2; TRBD2 matches at 10 bases. The V gene's germline CDR1 is LNHDA and CDR2 SQIVND (reference sequence). With 0 bases clipped from V and 7 bases from J, the junction kept 5 bases outside the gene matches. This CDR3 is 16 amino acids long. CDR3 loop: CASSIELAGVGGELFF. In DNA form, the CDR3 reads TGTGCCAGTAGTATAGAGCTAGCGGGAGTGGGCGGGGAGCTGTTTTTT. Full variable domain (remainder filled in from reference TRBV19 and TRBJ2-2): DGGITQSPKYLFRKEGQNVTLSCEQNLNHDAMYWYRQDPGQGLRLIYYSQIVNDFQKGDIAEGYSVSREKKESFPLTVTSAQKNPTAFYLCASSIELAGVGGELFFGEGSRLTVL.

This clonotype came up many times. The rearrangement uses TRBV19 and TRBJ2-1; 12 bases map to TRBD2. Germline assignment: CDR1 LNHDA and CDR2 SQIVND (reference sequence). This CDR3 region has 16 residues. V shed 1 base and J 7 bases; nucleotides not matched to a gene: 5. CDR3 sequence reads: CASSIGPSGRANEQFF. The CDR3 DNA reads TGTGCCAGTAGTATAGGACCTAGCGGGAGGGCGAATGAGCAGTTCTTC.

This clonotype was seen at least ten times. The V and J genes are TRBV12-3 or TRBV12-4 and TRBJ1-4, with D possibly matching TRBD1 (5 bases). CDR3 length equals 15 residues. With 5 bases removed from V and 1 base from J, the gap between germline ends came to 11 bases. As DNA, the CDR3 is TGTGCCAGCAGTGTAGACAGCCTAACTAATGAAAAACTGTTTTTT. It encodes CASSVDSLTNEKLFF.

As for this clonotype: A clone one base away is much larger, so this may be a read error. The chain carries TRBV5-1 and TRBJ1-1; a weak D match, TRBD1 (5 bases). The CDR3 extends over 14 amino acids. The V end lost 5 bases, the J end lost 1 base, and 12 bases lay between the germline ends. The V gene's germline CDR1 is SGHRS and CDR2 YFSETQ. CDR3 sequence reads: CASREGPSNTEAFF. CDR3 nucleotides: TGCGCCAGCAGGGAGGGGCCCTCGAACACTGAAGCTTTCTTT.

This clonotype was found many times. The V and J genes are TRBV10-2 and TRBJ2-3, with 9 bases aligning to TRBD1. Germline CDR1 reads WSHSY; CDR2 reads SAAADI. The CDR3 loop spans 15 amino acids. With V trimmed by 3 bases and J by 4 bases, 5 bases remained unmatched. The CDR3 sequence is CASSDYRGRADTQYF. The CDR3, as DNA: TGCGCCAGCAGTGACTACAGGGGGCGGGCAGATACGCAGTATTTT.

This clonotype was detected a few times. This sequence joins TRBV27 and TRBJ2-7, with D perhaps matching TRBD2 (5 bases). Deletions cut 6 bases from V and 0 bases from J, with 15 bases between. Germline V gene sequence: CDR1 MNHEY, CDR2 SMNVEV (reference sequence). This CDR3 has 15 amino acids. The CDR3 loop is CASSPYWESSYEQYF. Here the CDR3 DNA reads TGTGCCAGCAGCCCGTATTGGGAGAGCTCCTACGAGCAGTACTTC.

This clonotype was counted many times. The chain carries TRBV29-1 and TRBJ2-1; D ambiguous. Germline V CDR1 and CDR2: SQVTM, ANQGSEA. Trimming pared 4 bases from V and 0 bases from J, leaving 7 bases between. CDR3 length: 13 residues. The CDR3 is CSVVGSSYNEQFF. Here the CDR3 DNA reads TGCAGCGTTGTTGGAAGCTCCTACAATGAGCAGTTCTTC.

Only a few counts were recorded for this clonotype. The chain carries TRBV20-1 and TRBJ1-4; 10 nucleotides line up with TRBD1. The CDR3 runs to 15 residues. Germline V gene sequence: CDR1 DFQATT, CDR2 SNEGSKA (reference sequence). J lost 7 bases, V lost 3 bases, and 8 bases had no gene match. CDR3 nucleotides: TGCAGTGCTAGGGGGGACAGGGGTTTAGGTGAAAAACTGTTTTTT. Protein: CSARGDRGLGEKLFF.

This clonotype was seen at least ten times. This rearrangement joins TRBV7-2 to TRBJ2-2; 10 positions agree with TRBD2. Germline loops: CDR1 SGHTA, CDR2 FQGNSA. V shed 3 bases and J 6 bases; nucleotides not matched to a gene: 10. The CDR3 runs to 17 residues. CDR3 sequence (DNA): TGTGCCAGCAGCTTGGTTTTGGCTAGCGGGAGATCCGGGGAGCTGTTTTTT. Translating gives CASSLVLASGRSGELFF.

This clonotype was picked up one time. This rearrangement joins TRBV11-2 to TRBJ2-1, with D possibly TRBD2 on 5 matching bases. The V end lost 11 bases, the J end lost 0 bases, and 20 bases lay between the germline ends. The CDR3 loop spans 16 amino acids. CDR1 is SGHAT, CDR2 FQNNGV, per germline. The CDR3 sequence: CASLDVRRGSYNEQFF. The DNA of the CDR3 is TGTGCCTCCTTGGATGTTAGACGGGGCTCCTACAATGAGCAGTTCTTC.

This clonotype appeared a few times. The rearrangement links TRBV7-9 to TRBJ2-4; D is possibly TRBD1 (5 bases). The CDR3 sequence is 16 residues long. Germline lookup yields CDR1 SEHNR and CDR2 FQNEAQ (reference sequence). The V end was cut by 0 bases, the J end by 4 bases, with 13 bases between. CDR3 in DNA: TGTGCCAGCAGCTTAGCGCAGGGAACGCAGAAAAACATTCAGTACTTC. This gives the protein CASSLAQGTQKNIQYF.

This clonotype has only a few counts. The genes are TRBV11-2 and TRBJ2-1; the match to TRBD1 covers 7 bases. Germline assignment: CDR1 SGHAT and CDR2 FQNNGV. Trimming removed 5 bases from V and 9 bases from J; junction bases left unmatched: 7. The CDR3 length is 13 residues. CDR3 amino acids: CASSPPGQSEQFF. The CDR3 bases are TGTGCCAGCAGCCCACCGGGACAGAGTGAGCAGTTCTTC.

This clonotype turned up a few times. The rearrangement links TRBV5-4 to TRBJ1-2; 9 bases are a match to TRBD1. The CDR3 length is 14 residues. Trimming cost V 3 bases and J 6 bases; bases outside gene matches: 6. Germline V gene sequence: CDR1 SGHNT, CDR2 YYREEE (reference sequence). Written as DNA, the CDR3 is TGTGCCAGCAGCTCAGTTGGGACAGGGCATGGCTACACCTTC. It encodes CASSSVGTGHGYTF.